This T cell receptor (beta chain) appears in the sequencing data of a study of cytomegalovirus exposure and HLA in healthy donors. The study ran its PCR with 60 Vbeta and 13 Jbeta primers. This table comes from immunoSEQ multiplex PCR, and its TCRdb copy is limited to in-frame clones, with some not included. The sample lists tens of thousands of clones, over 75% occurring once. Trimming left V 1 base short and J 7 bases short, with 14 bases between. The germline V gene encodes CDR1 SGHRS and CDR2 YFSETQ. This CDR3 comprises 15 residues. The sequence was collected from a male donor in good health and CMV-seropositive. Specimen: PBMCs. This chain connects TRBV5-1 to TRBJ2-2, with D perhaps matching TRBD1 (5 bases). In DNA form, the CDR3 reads TGCGCCAGCAGCTTGAGGCAGGGTTATGACGGGGAGCTGTTTTTT. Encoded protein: CASSLRQGYDGELFF. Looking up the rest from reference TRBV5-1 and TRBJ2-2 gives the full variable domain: KAGVTQTPRYLIKTRGQQVTLSCSPISGHRSVSWYQQTPGQGLQFLFEYFSETQRNKGNFPGRFSGRQFSNSRSEMNVSTLELGDSALYLCASSLRQGYDGELFFGEGSRLTVL.